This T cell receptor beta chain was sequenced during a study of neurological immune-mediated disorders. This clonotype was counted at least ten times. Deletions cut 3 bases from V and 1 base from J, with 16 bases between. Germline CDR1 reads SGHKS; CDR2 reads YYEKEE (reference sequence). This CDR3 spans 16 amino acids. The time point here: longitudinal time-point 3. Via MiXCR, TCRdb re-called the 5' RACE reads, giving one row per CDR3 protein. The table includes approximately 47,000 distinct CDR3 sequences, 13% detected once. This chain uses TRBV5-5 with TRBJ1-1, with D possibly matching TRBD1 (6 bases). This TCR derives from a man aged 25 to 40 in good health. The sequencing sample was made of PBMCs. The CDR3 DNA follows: TGTGCCAGCAGCTACGATTCCGGGACACCGAACACTGAAGCTTTCTTT. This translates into CASSYDSGTPNTEAFF.